This entry lists 19 T cell receptor beta chains sequenced from one sample in a study of shared clonotypes between healthy human individuals (dated by TCRdb to about 2020). The library relied on the immunoSEQ multiplex PCR assay. TCRdb limited this immuneACCESS table to in-frame rearrangements with V and J called. A share of clones is missing; checked studies link under half to unresolved V genes, and the rest is unexplained. For this sample there are 560,000 or so clones; approximately 96% appear just once. The ten largest account for approximately 0.12% of the sample. CD8 naive samples were obtained by positive selection for CCR7 among CD45RO-negative cells, yielding a CD45RA+CCR7+ population from which TemRA cells were excluded. Sequencing used naive CD8+ T cells sorted from blood. The sample's cell subset or site label, decoded: CD45RA+CCR7+. The receptors stem from a woman in her 30s in good health.

The genes are TRBV7-9 and TRBJ2-1; D ambiguous. V lost 3 bases and J lost 2, with 8 bases in between. The CDR3 has 14 amino acids. Germline loops: CDR1 SEHNR, CDR2 FQNEAQ (reference sequence). This CDR3 reads CASSLGLPYNEQFF. The CDR3 coding sequence is TGTGCCAGCAGCTTGGGGTTACCCTACAATGAGCAGTTCTTC. Using reference TRBV7-9 and TRBJ2-1 for the parts outside the CDR3, the full variable domain is DTGVSQNPRHKITKRGQNVTFRCDPISEHNRLYWYRQTLGQGPEFLTYFQNEAQLEKSRLLSDRFSAERPKGSFSTLEIQRTEQGDSAMYLCASSLGLPYNEQFFGPGTRLTVL.

The chain employs TRBV19 and TRBJ2-7; maybe TRBD2 (6 bases). V was cut by 3 bases and J by 7 bases, with 13 bases left in between. This CDR3 contains 13 residues. Germline assignment: CDR1 LNHDA and CDR2 SQIVND (reference sequence). The CDR3 region has the DNA TGTGCCAGTAGTATCGAGGCGGGGTGGGAGCAGTACTTC. Protein: CASSIEAGWEQYF.

CDR3 nucleotides: TGTGCCAGCATGGTTGCCGGGACTAGCGGAAACAATGAGCAGTTCTTC. This gives the protein CASMVAGTSGNNEQFF. The chain recombines TRBV28 with TRBJ2-1; 11 bases line up with TRBD2. Germline-derived CDR1 and CDR2 are MDHEN and SYDVKM. The CDR3 spans 16 residues. The V and J ends lost 7 bases and 5 bases, in that order; junction bases with no gene match: 10.

The chain employs TRBV7-8 and TRBJ2-3; possibly TRBD2 for D (6 bases). V dropped 3 bases and J dropped 4 bases, with 20 bases sitting between them. This CDR3 has 17 residues. Germline V lookup: CDR1 SGHVS, CDR2 FQNEAQ. The chain's CDR3 is CASSFILVWGGADTQYF. CDR3 bases: TGTGCCAGCAGCTTCATTTTGGTCTGGGGCGGGGCAGATACGCAGTATTTT.

The chain joins TRBV1 to TRBJ2-6. TRBV1 constitutes a pseudogene. The CDR3 covers 18 residues. The CDR3 loop is CTSSQDQFMSSGANVLTF. The CDR3 DNA is TGCACCAGCAGCCAAGATCAGTTCATGAGCTCTGGGGCCAACGTCCTGACTTTC.

The chain has TRBV7-9 and TRBJ2-7, with D perhaps TRBD2 (7 bases). With 2 bases removed from V and 4 bases from J, the gap between germline ends came to 15 bases. The germline V gene has CDR1 SEHNR and CDR2 FQNEAQ (reference sequence). The CDR3 runs to 15 residues. The CDR3 protein is CASSLQGGGLYEQYF. The CDR3 nucleotides are TGTGCCAGCAGCTTACAGGGAGGGGGTCTGTACGAGCAGTACTTC.

V gene TRBV6-5 combines with J gene TRBJ1-1; D is ambiguous. CDR3 length: 13 residues. Per germline, CDR1 MNHEY and CDR2 SVGAGI. Trimming removed 0 bases from V and 11 bases from J, with 13 bases in between. CDR3 residues: CASSYSEGPLAFF. CDR3 bases: TGTGCCAGCAGTTACTCCGAGGGTCCCTTGGCTTTCTTT.

The chain recombines TRBV27 with TRBJ1-4; no reliable D call. Germline CDR1 MNHEY, CDR2 SMNVEV (reference sequence). V lost 6 bases, J lost 7 bases, and 15 bases lay in between. The CDR3 loop spans 14 amino acids. CDR3 loop: CASSPPPGLEKLFF. The DNA of the CDR3 is TGTGCCAGCAGCCCACCCCCCGGGCTTGAAAAACTGTTTTTT.

The V gene is TRBV25-1, the J gene TRBJ2-2, with 7 bases matching TRBD1. Germline V CDR1 and CDR2: MGHDK, SYGVNS. CDR3 length: 15 amino acids. V lost 1 base and J lost 5; bases outside the gene matches: 4. In DNA, the CDR3 is TGTGCCAGCAGTGAATGGGACAGACAAACCGGGGAGCTGTTTTTT. Encoded protein: CASSEWDRQTGELFF.

The chain combines TRBV7-8 with TRBJ2-5, with 15 bases lining up with TRBD2. V dropped 5 bases and J dropped 5; count of bases not matched to a gene: 12. The CDR3 is made up of 18 amino acids. The germline V gene encodes CDR1 SGHVS and CDR2 FQNEAQ. CDR3 sequence (DNA): TGTGCCAGCAGCCCAGGACTAGCGGGAGGGCCGGGGGGTGAGACCCAGTACTTC. Its protein is CASSPGLAGGPGGETQYF.

The table lists this clone with a few counts. This sample also contains other DNA sequences that code for the same CDR3. This chain links TRBV10-1 with TRBJ2-2, with no clear D. Trimming shortened V by 2 bases and J by 2 bases, and 0 bases separated the two germline ends. The CDR3 runs to 12 residues. CDR1 and CDR2 from the germline V gene are WNHNN and SYGVQD (reference sequence). DNA for the CDR3: TGCGCCAGCAGTGAGAACACCGGGGAGCTGTTTTTT. It yields the protein CASSENTGELFF.

This clone occurred a few times. The chain uses TRBV27 and TRBJ2-7; 7 bases are a match to TRBD1. Trimming took 6 bases from V and 7 from J; bases not matched to a gene: 9. CDR1 and CDR2 (germline): MNHEY, SMNVEV (reference sequence). The CDR3 is 13 residues long. This chain's CDR3 is CASRPTGYGEQYF. CDR3 DNA sequence: TGTGCCAGCAGACCGACAGGGTACGGGGAGCAGTACTTC.

The rearrangement joins TRBV2 to TRBJ1-1, with 7 positions matching TRBD1. The V gene's germline CDR1 is SNHLY and CDR2 FYNNEI. The CDR3 length is 13 residues. Germline trimming cut 7 bases from V and 1 base from J; bases unmatched to any gene: 3. Here the CDR3 reads CASIGTENTEAFF. CDR3 nucleotide sequence: TGTGCCAGCATCGGGACAGAGAACACTGAAGCTTTCTTT.

The chain employs TRBV6-5 and TRBJ2-1; 10 bases map to TRBD2. This CDR3 comprises 15 residues. V dropped 5 bases and J dropped 3; count of bases not matched to a gene: 4. From germline, CDR1 is MNHEY and CDR2 SVGAGI. The CDR3 loop reads CASSTGLADYNEQFF. The CDR3, as DNA: TGTGCCAGCAGTACCGGACTAGCGGACTACAATGAGCAGTTCTTC.

The V call is TRBV19, the J call TRBJ2-3; 10 positions agree with TRBD2. J was trimmed by 0 bases and V by 6 bases; bases with no gene match: 3. Germline values: CDR1 LNHDA, CDR2 SQIVND (reference sequence). CDR3 length: 15 residues. CDR3 sequence (DNA): TGTGCCAGTAGCAAGACTAGCGGGAGCACAGATACGCAGTATTTT. Its protein product is CASSKTSGSTDTQYF. The full variable domain, with the rest looked up from reference TRBV19 and TRBJ2-3, is DGGITQSPKYLFRKEGQNVTLSCEQNLNHDAMYWYRQDPGQGLRLIYYSQIVNDFQKGDIAEGYSVSREKKESFPLTVTSAQKNPTAFYLCASSKTSGSTDTQYFGPGTRLTVL.

This clone came up once. CDR3 bases: TGTGCCAGCAGTTTACGGGGGACAGGGAGGGAGACCCAGTACTTC. It codes for CASSLRGTGRETQYF. The chain employs TRBV28 and TRBJ2-5, with TRBD1 matching over 9 bases. V shed 2 bases and J 5 bases; nucleotides not matched to a gene: 6. Germline V gene data show CDR1 as MDHEN and CDR2 as SYDVKM. The CDR3 is made up of 15 amino acids. The full variable domain, completed using reference TRBV28 and TRBJ2-5, is DVKVTQSSRYLVKRTGEKVFLECVQDMDHENMFWYRQDPGLGLRLIYFSYDVKMKEKGDIPEGYSVSREKKERFSLILESASTNQTSMYLCASSLRGTGRETQYFGPGTRLLVL.

This clone was found once. The chain links TRBV5-4 to TRBJ2-5, with D hard to call. Trimming stripped 0 bases from V and 8 bases from J, with 5 bases between. The germline CDR1 and CDR2 sequences are SGHNT and YYREEE (reference sequence). The CDR3 is 11 amino acids. CDR3 sequence reads: CASSLGITQYF. The CDR3 region has the DNA TGTGCCAGCAGCTTGGGCATTACCCAGTACTTC.

The V call is TRBV6-1, the J call TRBJ2-7, with a possible D match to TRBD2 (5 bases). The V and J ends lost 7 bases and 4 bases respectively, with 14 bases between them. The CDR3 totals 13 residues. Germline-derived CDR1 and CDR2 are MNHNS and SASEGT. Here the CDR3 DNA reads TGTGCCAGCAATCAACTAGAAGGGTACGAGCAGTACTTC. Translated, it gives CASNQLEGYEQYF.

V gene TRBV29-1 combines with J gene TRBJ1-5; D is undetermined. Deletions cut 3 bases from V and 6 bases from J, with 12 bases between. Per germline, CDR1 SQVTM and CDR2 ANQGSEA. The CDR3 has 13 residues. The CDR3 region has the DNA TGCAGCGTTGATGTGGGGTTAGGTCAGCCCCAGCATTTT. This encodes CSVDVGLGQPQHF.